The rows below give T cell receptor beta chains drawn from one sample of a study of blood T cells in healthy people across ages. MiXCR, run by TCRdb on the 5' RACE reads, gives a single entry per CDR3 protein. The table records 800,000 to 900,000 distinct CDR3 sequences, approximately 65% of them present only once. Sequencing was performed on blood. The receptors were gathered from a man aged 25 to 40 in good health. CDR3s include the opening cysteine and the closing phenylalanine or tryptophan. The D gene is left open where the match is weak. Clone size is stated in some rows and not others, as once, few, many or a class when expanded.

TRBV9	TRBD2	TRBJ2-1	NA	CASSALGTSGNEQFF	TGTGCCAGCAGCGCCCTCGGGACTAGCGGTAATGAGCAGTTCTTC
TRBV6-6	NA	TRBJ2-4	NA	CASRRDISGEQYF	TGTGCCAGCAGGCGGGACATAAGCGGTGAGCAGTACTTC
TRBV6-5	NA	TRBJ2-6	NA	CASSPAGLGANVLTF	TGTGCCAGCAGTCCCGCGGGGTTGGGGGCCAACGTCCTGACTTTC
TRBV6-2/TRBV6-3	TRBD1	TRBJ2-7	NA	CASNRGQGGYEQYF	TGTGCCAGCAATAGGGGACAGGGAGGCTACGAGCAGTACTTC
TRBV20-1	NA	TRBJ2-7	few	CSARTSEQYF	TGCAGTGCTAGGACTAGCGAGCAGTACTTC
TRBV4-2	NA	TRBJ1-2	NA	CASSQETGTGGYTF	TGTGCCAGCAGCCAAGAAACAGGGACGGGGGGCTACACCTTC
TRBV5-1	NA	TRBJ2-4	NA	CASRPGDSKNIQYF	TGCGCCAGCAGGCCGGGGGACAGCAAAAACATTCAGTACTTC
TRBV6-2/TRBV6-3	NA	TRBJ1-5	NA	CASTKWGNSNQPQHF	TGTGCCAGCACCAAATGGGGGAATAGCAATCAGCCCCAGCATTTT
TRBV6-2/TRBV6-3	NA	TRBJ1-2	few	CASSSQTDPYGYTF	TGTGCCAGCAGTTCTCAGACCGACCCCTATGGCTACACCTTC
TRBV7-2	NA	TRBJ2-5	NA	CASSLYNMETQYF	TGTGCCAGCAGCCTTTATAACATGGAGACCCAGTACTTC
TRBV10-2	TRBD2	TRBJ2-7	once	CASYERGSSYEQYF	TGCGCCAGCTACGAGCGGGGGAGCTCCTACGAGCAGTACTTC
TRBV29-1	NA	TRBJ1-2	NA	CSVLRGKGYTF	TGCAGCGTCCTACGAGGGAAGGGCTACACCTTC
TRBV10-3	NA	TRBJ2-5	NA	CAISETGWQETQYF	TGTGCCATCAGTGAAACAGGCTGGCAAGAGACCCAGTACTTC
TRBV25-1	NA	TRBJ1-2	NA	CASREGDQDYGYTF	TGTGCCAGCAGGGAGGGGGATCAGGACTATGGCTACACCTTC
TRBV2	TRBD1	TRBJ2-7	NA	CASSLGQGASVEQYF	TGTGCCAGCAGTCTAGGACAGGGGGCCTCCGTCGAGCAGTACTTC
TRBV13	NA	TRBJ2-2	NA	CASSSPGGLAAPSNTGELFF	TGTGCCAGCAGCTCCCCAGGGGGGCTAGCGGCGCCGTCGAACACCGGGGAGCTGTTTTTT
TRBV12-3/TRBV12-4	NA	TRBJ1-5	few	CASSITGFNQPQHF	TGTGCCAGCAGTATCACAGGTTTCAATCAGCCCCAGCATTTT
TRBV9	NA	TRBJ2-1	NA	CASSGSYRGGNEQFF	TGTGCCAGCAGCGGATCATACAGGGGAGGCAATGAGCAGTTCTTC
TRBV4-3	TRBD1	TRBJ2-1	NA	CASSQTGDRVYNEQFF	TGCGCCAGCAGCCAGACAGGGGACAGAGTTTACAATGAGCAGTTCTTC
TRBV4-2	TRBD2	TRBJ2-3	many	CASTSGGTTDTQYF	TGTGCCAGCACCAGCGGGGGGACCACAGATACGCAGTATTTT
TRBV6-5	NA	TRBJ2-7	NA	CASSYLPRGAYEQYF	TGTGCCAGCAGTTACCTCCCAAGGGGGGCCTACGAGCAGTACTTC
TRBV7-2	NA	TRBJ2-7	NA	CAGSSSYEQYF	TGTGCCGGCAGCTCCAGCTACGAGCAGTACTTC
TRBV7-2	TRBD1	TRBJ2-6	NA	CASSLAHRGTGPNSGANVLTF	TGTGCCAGCAGCTTAGCGCACAGGGGTACAGGTCCCAACTCTGGGGCCAACGTCCTGACTTTC
TRBV7-8	TRBD1	TRBJ1-2	NA	CASSLGAITGEGYTF	TGTGCCAGCAGCTTAGGAGCGATAACAGGGGAGGGCTACACCTTC
TRBV29-1	NA	TRBJ2-7	NA	CSVIPGPTSGEQYF	TGCAGCGTGATACCGGGGCCAACGTCGGGGGAGCAGTACTTC
TRBV7-2	NA	TRBJ1-5	NA	CASSLVGAEYQPQHF	TGTGCCAGCAGCTTAGTCGGGGCCGAGTATCAGCCCCAGCATTTT
TRBV6-6	NA	TRBJ2-6	few	CASSRARGSGANVLTF	TGTGCCAGCAGTAGGGCCCGAGGCTCTGGGGCCAACGTCCTGACTTTC
TRBV6-2/TRBV6-3	TRBD2	TRBJ2-1	NA	CASSYPNTRGGNSYSEQFF	TGTGCCAGCAGTTACCCTAATACTAGGGGAGGGAACTCCTACAGTGAGCAGTTCTTC
TRBV4-1	TRBD2	TRBJ2-1	few	CASSQEGTRNEQFF	TGCGCCAGCAGCCAAGAAGGGACTAGAAATGAGCAGTTCTTC
TRBV20-1	TRBD2	TRBJ2-1	NA	CSASWASGGYNEQFF	TGCAGTGCTAGTTGGGCTAGCGGGGGCTACAATGAGCAGTTCTTC
TRBV29-1	NA	TRBJ2-7	NA	CSVVGWGESYEQYF	TGCAGCGTTGTTGGATGGGGTGAATCCTACGAGCAGTACTTC
TRBV12-3/TRBV12-4	TRBD2	TRBJ2-7	NA	CASSPLTSGGTGSYEQYF	TGTGCCAGCAGCCCCCTGACTAGCGGGGGAACGGGGTCCTACGAGCAGTACTTC
TRBV12-3/TRBV12-4	NA	TRBJ2-3	once	CTSSLTPSPTQYF	TGTACCAGCAGTTTAACCCCGTCCCCTACGCAGTATTTT
TRBV3-1	NA	TRBJ2-4	NA	CASSQPAKNIQYF	TGTGCCAGCAGCCAACCAGCCAAAAACATTCAGTACTTC
TRBV25-1	TRBD2	TRBJ2-3	NA	CASSELGGVNTDTQYF	TGTGCCAGCAGTGAACTGGGGGGGGTAAACACAGATACGCAGTATTTT
TRBV7-3	NA	TRBJ2-3	NA	CASSLTEGTTDTQYF	TGTGCCAGCAGCTTAACGGAGGGAACCACAGATACGCAGTATTTT
TRBV2	NA	TRBJ2-4	few	CASRESTTNVMYF	TGTGCCAGCAGGGAGTCTACGACAAACGTGATGTACTTC
TRBV19	NA	TRBJ2-7	NA	CASSWGGPSYEQYF	TGTGCCAGTTCTTGGGGGGGCCCGTCCTACGAGCAGTACTTC
TRBV11-2	TRBD1	TRBJ2-3	NA	CASSLLQGFTDTQYF	TGTGCCAGCAGCTTACTACAGGGGTTCACAGATACGCAGTATTTT
TRBV12-3/TRBV12-4	TRBD2	TRBJ2-1	NA	CASSTSGGRGEQFF	TGTGCCAGCAGTACCAGCGGGGGGCGGGGTGAGCAGTTCTTC
TRBV11-1	TRBD1	TRBJ2-1	NA	CASSFDRGAHNEQFF	TGTGCCAGCAGCTTCGACAGGGGCGCCCACAATGAGCAGTTCTTC
TRBV6-2/TRBV6-3	NA	TRBJ1-2	few	CASSYGRYGYTF	TGTGCCAGCAGTTACGGCAGATATGGCTACACCTTC
TRBV7-2	NA	TRBJ2-1	NA	CASSCGGQGHNEQFF	TGTGCCAGCAGCTGTGGTGGGCAGGGACACAATGAGCAGTTCTTC
TRBV5-1	NA	TRBJ1-2	NA	CASSRGPEPDGYTF	TGCGCCAGCAGCCGAGGACCCGAACCTGATGGCTACACCTTC
TRBV6-5	TRBD1	TRBJ2-6	NA	CASSYSGGASGANVLTF	TGTGCCAGCAGTTACTCAGGGGGCGCATCTGGGGCCAACGTCCTGACTTTC
TRBV7-8	NA	TRBJ2-1	NA	CASSSSTGTADNEQFF	TGTGCCAGCAGCTCATCAACCGGGACCGCAGACAATGAGCAGTTCTTC
TRBV6-1	NA	TRBJ1-4	NA	CASSEARGIEKLFF	TGTGCCAGCAGTGAGGCCAGGGGAATTGAAAAACTGTTTTTT
TRBV29-1	TRBD1	TRBJ1-2	many	CSVEGQGTNYGYTF	TGCAGCGTTGAAGGACAGGGAACTAACTATGGCTACACCTTC
TRBV9	TRBD1	TRBJ1-4	NA	CASSRQTGDVGEKLFF	TGTGCCAGCAGCAGACAAACAGGGGACGTTGGTGAAAAACTGTTTTTT
TRBV7-9	NA	TRBJ2-2	once	CASSKGLSNTGELFF	TGTGCCAGCAGCAAGGGACTCTCAAACACCGGGGAGCTGTTTTTT